A selection of T cell receptor beta chains follows, all from one sample in a study of T cells in Graves' hyperthyroidism and ophthalmopathy. MiXCR, applied by TCRdb to the multiplex PCR reads, yields one record per CDR3 protein. The sample carries 550,000 to 800,000 distinct CDR3 sequences, roughly 15% recorded once. What was sequenced was blood. Every receptor here comes from a man between 18 and 29 years old with Graves' hyperthyroidism. CDR3s include the opening cysteine and the closing phenylalanine or tryptophan. Size is stated for part of the rows, as once, few or many counts, or as a class when the clone is expanded.

size	V	J	CDR3
many	TRBV6-1	TRBJ2-7	CASSEAPYFGEQYF
few	TRBV11-2	TRBJ2-2	CASSLELGRVGELFF
once	TRBV20-1	TRBJ2-3	CSARGQTDTQYF
few	TRBV7-2	TRBJ2-2	CASSRRDRGASGRVGELFF
NA	TRBV7-9	TRBJ2-1	CAIPTSTSYNEQFF
NA	TRBV28	TRBJ2-1	CASSFQGSAYNEQFF
NA	TRBV14	TRBJ2-1	CASSQMGGSYNEQFF
NA	TRBV27	TRBJ1-4	CASSLSSTPTNEKLFF
many	TRBV28	TRBJ1-5	CASSINSNQPQHF
few	TRBV19	TRBJ2-1	CASSMREGSYNEQFF
NA	TRBV19	TRBJ2-1	CASSMRTRDDEQFF
few	TRBV6-1	TRBJ2-5	CASTYSGRGRETQYF
NA	TRBV24-1	TRBJ1-1	CATSDLPRTEEAFF
NA	TRBV6-5	TRBJ1-6	CASSYRTGLNSPLHF
few	TRBV9	TRBJ2-7	CASSVAGGQGEQYF
few	TRBV2	TRBJ2-7	CASSELGVGEQYF
few	TRBV27	TRBJ2-1	CASTWTSGPYNEQFF
few	TRBV12-5	TRBJ2-1	CASGLSTDSNNEQFF
many	TRBV7-2	TRBJ2-7	CASSLGTGRSYEQYF
NA	TRBV6-2/TRBV6-3	TRBJ1-5	CASSSWQGSNQPQHF
many	TRBV11-2	TRBJ2-5	CASSFRGMPMAQYF
once	TRBV30	TRBJ2-5	CAWRKLAGPLYVNF
few	TRBV10-3	TRBJ2-3	CAIGAGLGDTQYF
many	TRBV7-9	TRBJ2-7	CASSSRDTSSYEQYF
few	TRBV4-1	TRBJ2-7	CASSQTRDPSREQYF
many	TRBV6-2/TRBV6-3	TRBJ2-5	CASRLVGETQYF
few	TRBV12-3/TRBV12-4	TRBJ2-5	CASSLRRIQETQYF
many	TRBV20-1	TRBJ1-1	CSATKAPVNTEAFF
many	TRBV29-1	TRBJ2-1	CSADGGGEQFF
many	TRBV30	TRBJ2-7	CAWTGLAGAEQYF